This T cell receptor beta chain originates from a study of T cell repertoires in cytomegalovirus infection. Turning to the study itself: Public signatures in TCR beta pointed to CMV infection and matching HLA type. Overall study results and limits: Within the response measured ex vivo, HLA-C-restricted CMV-specific TCR beta clonotypes were dominant. Carriers of CMV plus the relevant HLA were identified by cumulative public TCR beta family frequency.

Germline values: CDR1 SGHVS, CDR2 FNYEAQ. V lost 5 bases, J lost 2 bases, and 13 bases lay in between. This CDR3 comprises 14 residues. This clonotype was detected a few times. As yet, its antigen is unknown. In TCRdb, the reads were re-called with MiXCR into one record per CDR3 protein. This sample has 200,000 to 300,000 distinct CDR3 sequences, with around 13% found just once. The sequenced sample was PBMCs. This rearrangement joins TRBV7-6 to TRBJ2-7, with a weak D call TRBD1 (5 bases). The source is a human donor in good health (CMV status not recorded). Some clones in this sample may be carry-over from other donors' samples. The CDR3 nucleotides are TGTGCCAGCAGCCTAGGGGTGGCGGCCTACGAGCAGTACTTC. Protein sequence: CASSLGVAAYEQYF.